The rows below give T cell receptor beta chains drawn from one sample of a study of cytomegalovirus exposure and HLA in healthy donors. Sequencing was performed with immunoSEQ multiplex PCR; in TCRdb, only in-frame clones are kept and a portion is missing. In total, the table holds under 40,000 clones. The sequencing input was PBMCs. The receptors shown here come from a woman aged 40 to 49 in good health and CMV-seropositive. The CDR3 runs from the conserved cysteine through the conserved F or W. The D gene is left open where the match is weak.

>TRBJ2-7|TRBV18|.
TGTGCCAGCTCACTCTCAGCGCAGGGGTTGGGCGAGCAGTACTTC
CASSLSAQGLGEQYF
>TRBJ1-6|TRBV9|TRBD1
TGTGCCAGCAGCATAGGGACAGGGGGATATAATTCACCCCTCCACTTT
CASSIGTGGYNSPLHF
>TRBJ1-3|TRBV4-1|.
TGCGCCAGCAGCCAAGCACCGACAGACTCTGGAAACACCATATATTTT
CASSQAPTDSGNTIYF
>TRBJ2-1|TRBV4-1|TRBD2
TGCGCCAGCAGCCAAGATCCCGGGACTAGCGGGTCCAATGAGCAGTTCTTC
CASSQDPGTSGSNEQFF
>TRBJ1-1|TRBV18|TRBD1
TGTGCCAGCTCACCGCAGGGGGGTCGGGCTGAAGCTTTCTTT
CASSPQGGRAEAFF
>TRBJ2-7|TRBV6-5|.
TGTGCCAGCAGCTCAGGGGTGCGCCACGAGCAGTACTTC
CASSSGVRHEQYF
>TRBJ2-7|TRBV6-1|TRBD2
TGTGCCAGCAGTTTCGGGAGGAAAGAGCAGTACTTC
CASSFGRKEQYF
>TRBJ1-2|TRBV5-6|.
TGTGCCAGCAGCTCGTTTAACTATGGCTACACCTTC
CASSSFNYGYTF
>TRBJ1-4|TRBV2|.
TGTGCCAGCAGTGTTGGAGGGTACGAAAAACTGTTTTTT
CASSVGGYEKLFF
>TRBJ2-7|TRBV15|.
TGTGCCACCAGCCGAGAGACAGGGAGGCACGAGCAGTACTTC
CATSRETGRHEQYF
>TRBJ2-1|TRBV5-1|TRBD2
TGCGCCAGCACCCCCGGGGGGAGGGTCTACAATGAGCAGTTCTTC
CASTPGGRVYNEQFF
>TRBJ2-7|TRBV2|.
TGTGCCAGCACGTTGGGGGCTGCCTACGAGCAGTACTTC
CASTLGAAYEQYF
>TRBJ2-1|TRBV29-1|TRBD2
TGCAGCGTTGGAGACCTTAGCGGGAGGACTGAGCAGTTCTTC
CSVGDLSGRTEQFF
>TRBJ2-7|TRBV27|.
TGTGCCAGCAGTTACCGGGGGTCCTACGAGCAGTACTTC
CASSYRGSYEQYF
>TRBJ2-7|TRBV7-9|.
TGTGCCAGCAGCGTTCAGGGTATCCACGAGCAGTACTTC
CASSVQGIHEQYF
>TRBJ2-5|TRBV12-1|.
TGTGCCAGCAAGGAGGGGGCGGAGACCCAGTACTTC
CASKEGAETQYF
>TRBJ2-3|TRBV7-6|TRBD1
TGTGCCAGCAGCTTTCGGGGACAGGGCTTTGATACGCAGTATTTT
CASSFRGQGFDTQYF
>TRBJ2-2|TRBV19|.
TGTGCCAGTAGTATCCCTACCGGGGTCTTGGGGACCGGGGAGCTGTTTTTT
CASSIPTGVLGTGELFF
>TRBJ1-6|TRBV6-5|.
TGTGCCAGCAGTTACTCGACAGGCCCGGCTAATTCACCCCTCCACTTT
CASSYSTGPANSPLHF
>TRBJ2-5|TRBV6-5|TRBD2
TGTGCCAGCAGTCGGGGACTAGCGGTCCAAGAGACCCAGTACTTC
CASSRGLAVQETQYF
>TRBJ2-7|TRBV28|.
TGTGCCAGCATCCCGGGACAAGAGACCCCCTACGAGCAGTACTTC
CASIPGQETPYEQYF
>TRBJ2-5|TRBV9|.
TGTGCCAGCAGCGTAGAGGGGGGACAGCACGTAGGAGAGACCCAGTACTTC
CASSVEGGQHVGETQYF